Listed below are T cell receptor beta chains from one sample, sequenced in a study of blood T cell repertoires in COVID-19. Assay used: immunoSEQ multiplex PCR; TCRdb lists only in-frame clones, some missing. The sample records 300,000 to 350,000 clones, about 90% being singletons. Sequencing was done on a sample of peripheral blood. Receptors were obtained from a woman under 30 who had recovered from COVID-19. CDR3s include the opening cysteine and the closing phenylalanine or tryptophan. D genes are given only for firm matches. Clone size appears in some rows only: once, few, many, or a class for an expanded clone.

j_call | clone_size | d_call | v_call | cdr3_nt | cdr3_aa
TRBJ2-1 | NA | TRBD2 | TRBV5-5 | TGTGCCAGCACCCGAGGAGCGACTGGACTAGTCTCCTACAATGAGCAGTTCTTC | CASTRGATGLVSYNEQFF
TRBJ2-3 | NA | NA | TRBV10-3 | TGTGCCATCAGTGATACGGGGTACACAGATACGCAGTATTTT | CAISDTGYTDTQYF
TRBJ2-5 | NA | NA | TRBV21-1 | TGTGCCAGCAGCAAACTAGCTCGGGAGTGGGCAGAGACCCAGTACTTC | CASSKLAREWAETQYF
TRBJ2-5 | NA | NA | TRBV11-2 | TGTGCCAGCAGCCGGTCGGCAGCGAACACCGTTGAGACCCAGTACTTC | CASSRSAANTVETQYF
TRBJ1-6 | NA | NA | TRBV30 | TGTGCCTGGAGTGTCTTGAGGGATAATTCACCCCTCCACTTT | CAWSVLRDNSPLHF
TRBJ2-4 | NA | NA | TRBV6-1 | TGTGCCAGCAGTGACCCCGTGGCCAAAAACATTCAGTACTTC | CASSDPVAKNIQYF
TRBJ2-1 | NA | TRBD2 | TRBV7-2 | TGTGCCAGCAGCATGACTAGCGGGCGGAATGAGCAGTTCTTC | CASSMTSGRNEQFF
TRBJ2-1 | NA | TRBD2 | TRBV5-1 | TGCGCCAGCAGCTTGGGACTAGCGGACTACAATGAGCAGTTCTTC | CASSLGLADYNEQFF
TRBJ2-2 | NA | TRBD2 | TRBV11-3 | TGTGCCAGCAGCTTAAGACTAGCGGGACCCACCGGGGAGCTGTTTTTT | CASSLRLAGPTGELFF
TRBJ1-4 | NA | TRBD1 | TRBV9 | TGTGCCAGCAGTGAGGGACAGGGAGGGAACGAAAAACTGTTTTTT | CASSEGQGGNEKLFF
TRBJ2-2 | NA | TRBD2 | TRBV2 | TGTGCCAGCAGCGAGGCGGGAGGGAACACCGGGGAGCTGTTTTTT | CASSEAGGNTGELFF
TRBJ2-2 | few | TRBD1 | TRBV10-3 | TGTGCCACCACAGGGGATCGGGGCGGGGAGCTGTTTTTT | CATTGDRGGELFF
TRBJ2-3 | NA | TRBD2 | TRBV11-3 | TGTGCCAGCAGCCAGAGAGCGGGAGACACAGATACGCAGTATTTT | CASSQRAGDTDTQYF
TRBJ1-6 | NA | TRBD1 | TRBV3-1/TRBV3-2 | TGTGCCAGCAGCCGGCTCCTAGGGACAGGGGGATCACCCCTCCACTTT | CASSRLLGTGGSPLHF
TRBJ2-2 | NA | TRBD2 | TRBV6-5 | TGTGCCAGCAGTTACGGACTAGCAACCGGGGAGCTGTTTTTT | CASSYGLATGELFF
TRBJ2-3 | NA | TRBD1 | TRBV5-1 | TGCGCCAGCAGCTTGGCAGGGCAGGGGGCGGCGGATACGCAGTATTTT | CASSLAGQGAADTQYF
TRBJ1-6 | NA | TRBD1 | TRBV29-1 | TGCAGCGTGGGGACAGGGGATCATAATTCACCCCTCCACTTT | CSVGTGDHNSPLHF
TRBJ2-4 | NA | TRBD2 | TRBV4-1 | TGCGCCAGCAGCCATAGTGGACGGACTAGCGGACCACCAGCCAAAAACATTCAGTACTTC | CASSHSGRTSGPPAKNIQYF
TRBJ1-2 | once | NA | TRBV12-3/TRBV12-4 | TGTGCCACCAAGGGCGGGTTTTCCTATGGCTACACCTTC | CATKGGFSYGYTF
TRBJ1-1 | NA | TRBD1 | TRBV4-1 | TGCGCCAGCAGCCAAGAGAGGAGAAGGGGGCGCACTGAAGCTTTCTTT | CASSQERRRGRTEAFF
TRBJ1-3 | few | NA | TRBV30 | TGTGCCTGGAGTGTTGGCGGGAACCCTGGAAACACCATATATTTT | CAWSVGGNPGNTIYF
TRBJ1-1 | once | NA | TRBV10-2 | TGCGCCAGCAAGAGCCCCCTGAACACTGAAGCTTTCTTT | CASKSPLNTEAFF
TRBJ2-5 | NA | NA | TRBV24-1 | TGTGCCACCAGTGACTCCGGGGAGAGAGGGGGTGAGACCCAGTACTTC | CATSDSGERGGETQYF
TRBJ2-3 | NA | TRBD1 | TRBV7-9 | TGTGCCAGCAGCTTAGCGTTGAGGACAGGGGTCCCAGATACGCAGTATTTT | CASSLALRTGVPDTQYF
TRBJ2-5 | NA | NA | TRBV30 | TGTGCCTGGAGAGTAGTGGGCGGGCGGACCCAGTACTTC | CAWRVVGGRTQYF
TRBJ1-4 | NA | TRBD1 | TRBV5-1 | TGCGCCAGCAGCGAGACAGGGGGAAGGGGGAGAACTAATGAAAAACTGTTTTTT | CASSETGGRGRTNEKLFF
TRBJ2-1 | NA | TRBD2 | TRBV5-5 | TGTGCCAGCAGCTTGGTAGCGGGAGGGCCCAATGAGCAGTTCTTC | CASSLVAGGPNEQFF
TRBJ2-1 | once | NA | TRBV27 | TGTGCCAGCAGTTTATGGGACCGGGACTGGGGGAATGAGCAGTTCTTC | CASSLWDRDWGNEQFF
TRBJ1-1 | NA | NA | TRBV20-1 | TGCAGCGTTCGTCGGAACACTGAAGCTTTCTTT | CSVRRNTEAFF
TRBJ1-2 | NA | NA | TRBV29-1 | TGCAGCGTTGAAGAAAGGACAGCCCTGGGCTACACCTTC | CSVEERTALGYTF
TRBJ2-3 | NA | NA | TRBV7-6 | TGTGCCAGCAGCTTAGCGGGGCTAGGGGGCACAGATACGCAGTATTTT | CASSLAGLGGTDTQYF
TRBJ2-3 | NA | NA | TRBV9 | TGTGCCAGCAGCGTTAGCCCAAGCACAGATACGCAGTATTTT | CASSVSPSTDTQYF
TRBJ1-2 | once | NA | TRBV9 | TGTGCCCTCACGACGCCAGGAGGGGATCGGATCCATGGCTACACCTTC | CALTTPGGDRIHGYTF
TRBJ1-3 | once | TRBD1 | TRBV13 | TGTGCCAGCAGCTTAAGGCCTACAGGGGGCTCTGGAAACACCATATATTTT | CASSLRPTGGSGNTIYF
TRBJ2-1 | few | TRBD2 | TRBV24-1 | TGTGCCACCAGTGACCCAGCGGGAAGCTACAATGAGCAGTTCTTC | CATSDPAGSYNEQFF
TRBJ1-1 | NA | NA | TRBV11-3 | TGTGCCAGCAGCTTAGACCCAGGGCCTGAAGCTTTCTTT | CASSLDPGPEAFF
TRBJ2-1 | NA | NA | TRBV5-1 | TGCGCCAGCAGCCTGGGTGGTAGCGGAGGCTACAATGAGCAGTTCTTC | CASSLGGSGGYNEQFF
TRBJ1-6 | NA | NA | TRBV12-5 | TGTGCTAGTGGTTTCCCAGGTTCACCCCTCCACTTT | CASGFPGSPLHF
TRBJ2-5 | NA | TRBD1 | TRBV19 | TGTGCCAGTAGTATAGGGGTGGGACAGGGTCAAGAGACCCAGTACTTC | CASSIGVGQGQETQYF
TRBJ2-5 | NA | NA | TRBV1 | TGCACCAGCAGCCACCGTCAGTTCCGAGAGACCCAGTACTTC | CTSSHRQFRETQYF
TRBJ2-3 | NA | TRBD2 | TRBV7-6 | TGTGCCAGCAGCAAACTAGCGTCGAGCACAGATACGCAGTATTTT | CASSKLASSTDTQYF
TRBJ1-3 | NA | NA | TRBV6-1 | TGTGCCAGCAGCATTTCCTCTGGAAACACCATATATTTT | CASSISSGNTIYF
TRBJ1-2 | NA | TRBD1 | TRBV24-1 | TGTGCCACCAGTGATAATCAGGGGGGCCCCTATGGCTACACCTTC | CATSDNQGGPYGYTF
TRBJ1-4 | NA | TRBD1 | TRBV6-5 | TGTGCCAGCAGTTACTACCAGGGGGCTGGTAATGAAAAACTGTTTTTT | CASSYYQGAGNEKLFF
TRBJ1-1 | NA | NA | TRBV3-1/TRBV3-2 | TGTGCCCGCCTTTCGGGGGAGAAGGGCACTGAAGCTTTCTTT | CARLSGEKGTEAFF
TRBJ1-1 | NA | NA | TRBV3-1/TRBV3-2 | TGTGCCAGCAGCCTACTAGGGACTGAAGCTTTCTTT | CASSLLGTEAFF
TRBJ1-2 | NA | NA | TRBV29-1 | TGCAGCGTTGAAGGGGCCGCTAACTATGGCTACACCTTC | CSVEGAANYGYTF
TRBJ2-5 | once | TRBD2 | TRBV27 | TGTGCCAGCAGTTTAAGTACGGGGGGGGTGACGATTAATAAGGAGACCCAGTACTTC | CASSLSTGGVTINKETQYF
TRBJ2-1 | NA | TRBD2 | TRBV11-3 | TGTGCCAGCAGCTTAGTACTGGCGGGAGGTATGAATGAGCAGTTCTTC | CASSLVLAGGMNEQFF
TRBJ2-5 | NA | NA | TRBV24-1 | TGTGCCACCAGTGATTTCGGAGAGGGGGAAGAGACCCAGTACTTC | CATSDFGEGEETQYF
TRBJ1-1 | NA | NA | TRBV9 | TGTGCCAGCAGCGTAGGTGAGCTAGGCACTGAAGCTTTCTTT | CASSVGELGTEAFF
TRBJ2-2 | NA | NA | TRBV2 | TGTGCCAGTGGAATAGCGGCCAACACCGGGGAGCTGTTTTTT | CASGIAANTGELFF
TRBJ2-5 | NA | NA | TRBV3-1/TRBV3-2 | TGTGCCAGCAGCCCCTATCGGGGAGTTGAGACCCAGTACTTC | CASSPYRGVETQYF
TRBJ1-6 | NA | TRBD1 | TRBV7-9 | TGTGCCAGCAGCTTGACAGGGGCCGATAGTAGTTCACCCCTCCACTTT | CASSLTGADSSSPLHF
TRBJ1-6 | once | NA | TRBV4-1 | TGCGCCAGCAGCCAAGAGGGGCAGGACCCAGAAAGGGATAATTCACCCCTCCACTTT | CASSQEGQDPERDNSPLHF
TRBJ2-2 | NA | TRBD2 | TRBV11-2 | TGTGCCAGCAGCTCCCGACAGCGGGAGATCTACACCGGGGAGCTGTTTTTT | CASSSRQREIYTGELFF
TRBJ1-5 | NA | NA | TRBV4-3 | TGCGCCAGCAGCCAAGTGGCTAGCAATCAGCCCCAGCATTTT | CASSQVASNQPQHF